This entry describes one TCR beta chain. One end of the junction fails to match germline, which may point to a read error. The CDR3 consists of 12 residues. CDR1 is SEHNR and CDR2 is FQNEAQ in the germline V gene (reference sequence). TCRdb passed the 5' RACE reads through MiXCR, listing each CDR3 protein once. The table records some 120,000 distinct CDR3 sequences, 12% to 15% of them present only once. The data were obtained in a study of CD8 T cells in ankylosing spondylitis. The sequencing input was blood, either unsorted or a sorted T cell fraction (not recorded which). V is TRBV7-9 and J is TRBJ1-5; D unresolved. The TCR sequence derives from a female donor with ankylosing spondylitis or in good health (not recorded which). The CDR3 loop reads CANSSPYQPQHF. CDR3 nucleotide sequence: TGTGCCAACAGCTCACCGTATCAGCCCCAGCATTTT.